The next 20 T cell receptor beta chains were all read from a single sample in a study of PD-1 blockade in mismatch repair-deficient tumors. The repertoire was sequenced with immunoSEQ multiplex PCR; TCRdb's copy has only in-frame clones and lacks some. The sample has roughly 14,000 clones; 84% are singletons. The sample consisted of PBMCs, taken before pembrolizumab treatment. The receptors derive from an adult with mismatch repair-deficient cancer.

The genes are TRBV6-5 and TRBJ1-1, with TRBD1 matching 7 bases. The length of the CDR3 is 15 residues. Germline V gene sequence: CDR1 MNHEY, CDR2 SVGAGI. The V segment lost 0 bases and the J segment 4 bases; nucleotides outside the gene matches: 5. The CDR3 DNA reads TGTGCCAGCAGTTACTCACACTCAGGGGGCACTGAAGCTTTCTTT. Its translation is CASSYSHSGGTEAFF.

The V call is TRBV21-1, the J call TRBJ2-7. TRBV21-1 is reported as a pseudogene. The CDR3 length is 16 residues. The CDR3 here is CASIPRGRNRLGEQYF. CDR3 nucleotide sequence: TGTGCCAGCATCCCAAGGGGGAGGAACAGGCTCGGGGAGCAGTACTTC.

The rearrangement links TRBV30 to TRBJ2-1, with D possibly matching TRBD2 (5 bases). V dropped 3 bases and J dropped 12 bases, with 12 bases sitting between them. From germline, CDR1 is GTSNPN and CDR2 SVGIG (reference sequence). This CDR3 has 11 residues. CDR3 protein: CAWSLGSRQFF. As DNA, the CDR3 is TGTGCCTGGAGCTTGGGGAGTCGGCAGTTCTTC.

CDR3 amino acids: CASSFGGTQETQYF. CDR3 in DNA: TGTGCCAGCAGCTTCGGGGGAACTCAAGAGACCCAGTACTTC. V usage is TRBV5-4 and J usage is TRBJ2-5, with D possibly matching TRBD2 (6 bases). Trimming shortened V by 2 bases and J by 2 bases, and 10 bases separated the two germline ends. From germline, CDR1 is SGHNT and CDR2 YYREEE (reference sequence). The CDR3 consists of 14 residues.

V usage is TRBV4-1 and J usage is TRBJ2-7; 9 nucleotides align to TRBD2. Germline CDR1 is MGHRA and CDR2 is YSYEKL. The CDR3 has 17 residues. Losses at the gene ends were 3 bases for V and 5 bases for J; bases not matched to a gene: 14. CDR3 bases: TGCGCCAGCAGCCAGGGGAACCTAGCGGGGCACTCGAACGAGCAGTACTTC. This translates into CASSQGNLAGHSNEQYF.

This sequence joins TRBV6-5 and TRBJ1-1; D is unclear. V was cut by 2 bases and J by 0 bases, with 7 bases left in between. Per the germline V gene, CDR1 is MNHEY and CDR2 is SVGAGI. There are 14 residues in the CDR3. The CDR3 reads CASSYHTVNTEAFF. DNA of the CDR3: TGTGCCAGCAGTTACCATACAGTGAACACTGAAGCTTTCTTT.

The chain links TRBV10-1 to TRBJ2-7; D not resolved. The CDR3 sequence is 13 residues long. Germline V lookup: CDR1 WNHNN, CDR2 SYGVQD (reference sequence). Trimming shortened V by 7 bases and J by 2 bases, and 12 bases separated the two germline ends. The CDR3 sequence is CASTRFRTYEQYF. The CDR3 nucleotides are TGCGCCAGCACGAGATTTCGGACCTACGAGCAGTACTTC.

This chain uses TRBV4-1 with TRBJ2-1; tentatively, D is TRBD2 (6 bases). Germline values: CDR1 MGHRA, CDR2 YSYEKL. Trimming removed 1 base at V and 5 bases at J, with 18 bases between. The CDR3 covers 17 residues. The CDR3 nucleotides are TGCGCCAGCAGCCAAGTGATTCCGGGAGCCGGGAACAATGAGCAGTTCTTC. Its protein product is CASSQVIPGAGNNEQFF.

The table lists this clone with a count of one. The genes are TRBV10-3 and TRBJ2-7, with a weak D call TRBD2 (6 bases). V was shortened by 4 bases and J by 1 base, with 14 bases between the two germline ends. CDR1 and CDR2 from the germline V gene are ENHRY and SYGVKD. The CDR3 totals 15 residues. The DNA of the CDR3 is TGTGCCATCAGTGCCCCTAGCGAAGGGTCCTACGAGCAGTACTTC. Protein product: CAISAPSEGSYEQYF.

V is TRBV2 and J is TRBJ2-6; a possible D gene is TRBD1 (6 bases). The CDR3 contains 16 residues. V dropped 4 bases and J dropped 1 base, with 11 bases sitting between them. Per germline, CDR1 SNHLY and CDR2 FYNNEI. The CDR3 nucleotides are TGTGCCAGCAGTGGACAGGTGCTGTCTGGGGCCAACGTCCTGACTTTC. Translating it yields CASSGQVLSGANVLTF.

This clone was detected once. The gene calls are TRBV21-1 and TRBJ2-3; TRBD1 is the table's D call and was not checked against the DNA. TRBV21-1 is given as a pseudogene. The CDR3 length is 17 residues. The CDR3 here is CASSKKDRQDPTDTQYF. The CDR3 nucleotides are TGTGCCAGCAGCAAAAAGGATCGACAAGACCCCACAGATACGCAGTATTTT.

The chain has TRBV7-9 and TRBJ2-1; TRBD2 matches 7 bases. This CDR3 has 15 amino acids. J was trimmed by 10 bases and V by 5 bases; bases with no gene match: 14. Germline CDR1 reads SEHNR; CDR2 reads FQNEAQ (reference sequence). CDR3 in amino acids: CASSRLAYTAGEQFF. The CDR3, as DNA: TGTGCCAGCAGCCGACTAGCTTATACTGCCGGGGAGCAGTTCTTC. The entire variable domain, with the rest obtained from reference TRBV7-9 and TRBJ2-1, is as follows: DTGVSQNPRHKITKRGQNVTFRCDPISEHNRLYWYRQTLGQGPEFLTYFQNEAQLEKSRLLSDRFSAERPKGSFSTLEIQRTEQGDSAMYLCASSRLAYTAGEQFFGPGTRLTVL.

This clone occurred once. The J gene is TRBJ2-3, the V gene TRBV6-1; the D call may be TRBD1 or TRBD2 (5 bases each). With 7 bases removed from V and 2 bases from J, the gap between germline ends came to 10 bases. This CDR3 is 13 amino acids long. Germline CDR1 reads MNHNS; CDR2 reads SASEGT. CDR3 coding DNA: TGTGCCAGCACTGGGGGAGCCACAGATACGCAGTATTTT. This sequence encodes CASTGGATDTQYF.

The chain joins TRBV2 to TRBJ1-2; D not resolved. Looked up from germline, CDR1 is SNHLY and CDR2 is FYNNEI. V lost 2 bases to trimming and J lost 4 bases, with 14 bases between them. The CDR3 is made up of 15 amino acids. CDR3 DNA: TGTGCCAGCAGTGAAAACACACGGGAAGTCTATGGCTACACCTTC. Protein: CASSENTREVYGYTF.

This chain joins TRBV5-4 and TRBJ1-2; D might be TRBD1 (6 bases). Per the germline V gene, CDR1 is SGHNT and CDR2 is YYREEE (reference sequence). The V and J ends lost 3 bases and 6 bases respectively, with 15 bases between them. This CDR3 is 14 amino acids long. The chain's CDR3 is CASSSAGVVHGYTF. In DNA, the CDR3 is TGTGCCAGCAGCTCAGCAGGGGTTGTGCATGGCTACACCTTC.

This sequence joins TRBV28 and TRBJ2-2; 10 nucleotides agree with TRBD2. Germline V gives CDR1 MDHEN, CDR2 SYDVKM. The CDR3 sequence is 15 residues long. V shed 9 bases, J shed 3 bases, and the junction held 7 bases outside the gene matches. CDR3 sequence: CASYLTSGYTGELFF. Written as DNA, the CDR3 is TGTGCCAGTTACCTGACTAGCGGGTACACCGGGGAGCTGTTTTTT.

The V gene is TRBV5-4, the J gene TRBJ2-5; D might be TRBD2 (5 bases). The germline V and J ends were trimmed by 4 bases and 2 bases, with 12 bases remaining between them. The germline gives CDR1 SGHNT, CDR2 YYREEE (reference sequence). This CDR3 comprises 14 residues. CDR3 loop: CASSPGWQQETQYF. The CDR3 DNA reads TGTGCCAGCAGCCCGGGGTGGCAGCAAGAGACCCAGTACTTC. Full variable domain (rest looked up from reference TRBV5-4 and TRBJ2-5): ETGVTQSPTHLIKTRGQQVTLRCSSQSGHNTVSWYQQALGQGPQFIFQYYREEENGRGNFPPRFSGLQFPNYSSELNVNALELDDSALYLCASSPGWQQETQYFGPGTRLLVL.

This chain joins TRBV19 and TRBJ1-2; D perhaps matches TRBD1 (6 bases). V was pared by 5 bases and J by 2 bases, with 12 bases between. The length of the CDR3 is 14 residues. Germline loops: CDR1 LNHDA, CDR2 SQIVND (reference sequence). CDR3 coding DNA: TGTGCCAGTAGTCCAGCCCAGGGGAACTATGGCTACACCTTC. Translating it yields CASSPAQGNYGYTF. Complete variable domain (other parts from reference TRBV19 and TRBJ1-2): DGGITQSPKYLFRKEGQNVTLSCEQNLNHDAMYWYRQDPGQGLRLIYYSQIVNDFQKGDIAEGYSVSREKKESFPLTVTSAQKNPTAFYLCASSPAQGNYGYTFGSGTRLTVV.

CDR3 sequence: CAWSVKGVEQYF. DNA of the CDR3: TGTGCCTGGAGTGTTAAGGGGGTCGAGCAGTACTTC. The chain links TRBV30 to TRBJ2-7, with D perhaps matching TRBD1 (6 bases). V was shortened by 0 bases and J by 6 bases, with 9 bases between the two germline ends. The CDR3 extends over 12 amino acids. CDR1 GTSNPN and CDR2 SVGIG come from the germline V gene (reference sequence).

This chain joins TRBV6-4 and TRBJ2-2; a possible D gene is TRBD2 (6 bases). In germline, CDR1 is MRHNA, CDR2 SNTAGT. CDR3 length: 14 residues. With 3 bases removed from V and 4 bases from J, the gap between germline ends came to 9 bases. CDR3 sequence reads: CASSEKTSTGELFF. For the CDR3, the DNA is TGTGCCAGCAGTGAAAAGACTAGCACCGGGGAGCTGTTTTTT.